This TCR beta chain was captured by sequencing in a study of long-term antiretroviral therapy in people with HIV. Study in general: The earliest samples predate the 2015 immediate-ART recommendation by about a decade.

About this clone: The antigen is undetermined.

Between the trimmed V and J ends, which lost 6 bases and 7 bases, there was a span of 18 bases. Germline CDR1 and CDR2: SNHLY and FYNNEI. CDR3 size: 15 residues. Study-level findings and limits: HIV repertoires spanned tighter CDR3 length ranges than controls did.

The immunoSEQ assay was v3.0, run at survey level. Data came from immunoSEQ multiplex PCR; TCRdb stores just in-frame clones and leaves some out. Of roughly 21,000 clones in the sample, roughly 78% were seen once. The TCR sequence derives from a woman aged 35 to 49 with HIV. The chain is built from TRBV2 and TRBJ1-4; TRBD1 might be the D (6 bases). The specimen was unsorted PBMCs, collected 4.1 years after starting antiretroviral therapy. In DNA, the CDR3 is TGTGCCAGCAGCCCAGGGGACGGCTCCTTTGAAAAACTGTTTTTT. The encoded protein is CASSPGDGSFEKLFF.